This T cell receptor (beta chain) was sequenced in a study of response to subunit inactivated influenza vaccine. Broader study findings: There was a suggestion from the authors that each seasonal influenza vaccination recruits few new T cells.

TCRdb re-derived calls from the RT-PCR reads in MiXCR, one entry per CDR3 protein. The repertoire consists of more than 600,000 distinct CDR3 sequences, with approximately 17% occurring once and the leading ten covering approximately 10%. V was pared by 4 bases and J by 0 bases, with 14 bases between. This CDR3 spans 16 amino acids. Germline lookup yields CDR1 SGHDT and CDR2 YYEEEE. This clonotype was seen more than once but under ten times. The target antigen is unknown. This sequence was found in a man aged 45-65 years who received an inactivated influenza vaccine. The input for sequencing was PBMCs from blood, taken roughly 5 days after vaccination. The V and J genes are TRBV5-6 and TRBJ2-1; D gene uncertain. CDR3 residues: CASSAKPGSSYNEQFF. CDR3 DNA sequence: TGTGCCAGCAGCGCCAAACCGGGCTCCTCCTACAATGAGCAGTTCTTC.